This TCR beta chain was captured in a study of regulatory T cells in long-lasting Graves disease. Across the whole study: Antithyroid drugs had been taken by newly diagnosed Graves' patients for under 3 months.

HTBI primers from iRepertoire and Arm-PCR of CDR3 regions yielded the TCR beta libraries. Authors' analysis steps: Detected in the samples were around 62 TRBV and more than 11 TRBJ segments. TCRdb called the multiplex PCR reads again in MiXCR, with one record for every CDR3 protein. The V and J calls reflect TCRdb's pipeline rather than the authors' work. The sample includes a few hundred thousand distinct CDR3 sequences, 15% to 20% of them seen just once. Time point meaning: newly diagnosed GD, antithyroid drugs for less than 3 months. Preparation of the TCR library used RNA extracted from PBMCs. Ten or more counts support this clonotype. CDR1 is MRHNA, CDR2 SNTAGT, per germline. The ends were cut back, 0 bases at V and 2 bases at J, with 9 bases in the middle. CDR3 size: 15 residues. A further study also used this sample, focusing on T cells in Graves' hyperthyroidism and ophthalmopathy. Turning to that study: Stable Graves' hyperthyroidism denoted no ophthalmopathy progression over 18 months. Onset of ophthalmopathy came a median 6.5 months after the model predicted it.

This TCR came from a woman between 18 and 29 years old with Graves disease. Sequences were derived from peripheral blood mononuclear cells (PBMCs), sampled at new diagnosis, from a patient treated with antithyroid drugs. The chain employs TRBV6-4 and TRBJ2-3; D may correspond to TRBD1 or TRBD2 (5 bases each). The CDR3 DNA sequence: TGTGCCAGCAGTGACTCAGAGGGGAACACAGATACGCAGTATTTT. Residues: CASSDSEGNTDTQYF.